These 25 T cell receptor delta chains were all obtained from the same sample, sequenced in a study of Vγ9Vδ2 T cells in congenital toxoplasmosis. Template-switch reverse transcription used TRGC- and TRDC-specific primers together in a single tube. The TRGC primer design covered both constant genes, TRGC1 and TRGC2. TCRdb reapplied CATT to the reads. The sample has several hundred delta-chain clones; 50% are singletons. Input material: gamma-delta T cells from blood. The receptor source for this set is a child under 10 years old born to a mother with Toxoplasma gondii infection during pregnancy, either congenitally infected or uninfected (not recorded which).

Details on this clone: This probably arose from a read error, given a far larger clone one base away. Other DNA variants within this sample encode the same CDR3. The chain has TRDV1 and TRDJ1; 13 bases are shared with TRDD3. The J gene, absent from TCRdb, was called here by matching the DNA to germline. V gave up 8 bases and J gave up 0 bases; unmatched junction bases: 24. The CDR3 has 22 residues. CDR1 and CDR2 (germline): TSWWSYY, QGS. The CDR3 is CALSSYPKYWGIRVSNTDKLIF. Written as DNA, the CDR3 is TGTGCTCTTAGTTCCTACCCAAAGTACTGGGGGATACGAGTGAGTAACACCGATAAACTCATCTTT.

Note on this clone: A far more abundant clone sits one base away, making this likely a read error. The rearrangement links TRDV1 to TRDJ1, with D possibly matching TRDD3 (8 bases). Since TCRdb gives no J gene, matching the DNA to germline was used here to assign it. Germline CDR1 TSWWSYY, CDR2 QGS. The CDR3 is 29 amino acids. Trimming cost V 1 base and J 0 bases, with 51 bases left between them. CDR3 coding DNA: TGTGCTCTTGGGGAACGTCCCAGCGAGTCCATTCCTACAAGCTTCGGACTGGGGGCTTACCATCTGTACACCGATAAACTCATCTTT. The encoded protein is CALGERPSESIPTSFGLGAYHLYTDKLIF.

Comments on this clone: The protein that TCRdb holds for this DNA derives from a much larger clone and differs from the translated DNA at residue 11, which likely indicates a read error; the protein shown here is translated from the DNA. The chain couples TRAV38-2/DV8 to TRDJ1; TRDD3 matches 7 bases. Here the J gene came from matching the DNA to germline, since TCRdb omits it. V shed 10 bases, J shed 4 bases, and the junction held 19 bases outside the gene matches. This CDR3 is 16 amino acids long. Germline values: CDR1 TSESDYY, CDR2 QEAYKQQN. The CDR3 DNA follows: TGTGCTCTTCGAAGATTACGTGGGGGAGACATCGATAAACTCATCTTT. Translating it yields CALRRLRGGDIDKLIF.

As regards this clone: The protein recorded in TCRdb matches a much larger clone and deviates from this DNA's translation at residue 6, suggesting a read error; the protein here is obtained by translating the DNA. V gene TRDV1 combines with J gene TRDJ1, with a possible D match to TRDD3 (6 bases). TCRdb supplies no J gene; here it was assigned by aligning the nucleotide sequence to germline. Per germline, CDR1 TSWWSYY and CDR2 QGS. Trimming shortened V by 1 base and J by 6 bases, and 18 bases separated the two germline ends. The CDR3 length is 16 residues. The CDR3 sequence is CALGEHAWGPTHKLIF. In nucleotides, the CDR3 is TGTGCTCTTGGGGAACACGCTTGGGGGCCGACTCATAAACTCATCTTT.

This clone was seen more than once but under ten times. V usage is TRDV2 and J usage is TRDJ3; 9 bases fit TRDD3. TCRdb does not report a J gene; here it was assigned by matching the DNA to germline references. Per the germline V gene, CDR1 is GEAIGNYY and CDR2 is EKD. With 0 bases clipped from V and 0 bases from J, the junction kept 5 bases outside the gene matches. This CDR3 has 19 residues. The CDR3 sequence: CACDTVLGDRSWDTRQMFF. The CDR3 nucleotides read TGTGCCTGTGACACCGTACTGGGGGACCGCTCCTGGGACACCCGACAGATGTTTTTC.

About this clone itself: The likely explanation is a read error, given a far larger clone one base away. The identical CDR3 is also encoded by other nucleotide sequences in the sample. J is TRDJ2 and V is TRDV2; 12 nucleotides match TRDD3. TCRdb carries no J gene annotation; the J gene was assigned here by matching the DNA with germline. The CDR3 has 19 residues. The germline V gene encodes CDR1 GEAIGNYY and CDR2 EKD. V trimming: 1 base; J trimming: 0 bases; junction bases outside the gene matches: 8. CDR3 nucleotides: TGTGCCTGTGACACTTTACTGGGGGATACAAGAACTTTGACAGCACAACTCTTCTTT. Its translation is CACDTLLGDTRTLTAQLFF.

Worth noting for this clone: It differs at one base from a far larger clone, so likely a read error. The chain links TRDV2 to TRDJ2; 12 bases match TRDD3. The J gene is absent in TCRdb and was assigned here via DNA matching to germline. Germline assignment: CDR1 GEAIGNYY and CDR2 EKD. The CDR3 totals 19 residues. DNA for the CDR3: TGTTCCTGTGACACCTTACTGGGGGATACAAGAACTTTGACAGCACAACTCTTCTTT. Residues: CSCDTLLGDTRTLTAQLFF.

Comments on this clone: This likely reflects a read error, since a far larger clone is one base away. Additional DNA sequences in this sample encode the identical CDR3. The chain is built from TRDV1 and TRDJ1; tentative D call: TRDD3 (8 bases). V gave up 0 bases and J gave up 0 bases, with 50 bases separating them. This CDR3 has 29 residues. Germline CDR1 reads TSWWSYY; CDR2 reads QGS. CDR3 DNA: TGTGCTCTTGGGGAACTCCCCAGCGAGTCCATTCCTACAAGCTTCGGACTGGGGGCTTACCATCTGTACACCGATAAACTCATCTTT. Translated: CALGELPSESIPTSFGLGAYHLYTDKLIF.

The chain is built from TRDV2 and TRDJ3, with TRDD3 matching over 7 bases. TCRdb supplies no J gene; here it was assigned by aligning the nucleotide sequence to germline. Germline values: CDR1 GEAIGNYY, CDR2 EKD. With 3 bases clipped from V and 0 bases from J, the junction kept 10 bases outside the gene matches. CDR3 length: 19 residues. CDR3 DNA sequence: TGTGCCTGTGACTCTGTACTGGGGTGCTGCTCCTGGGACACCCGACAGATGTTTTTC. It is translated as CACDSVLGCCSWDTRQMFF.

Comment on this clone: Compared with germline, one end of the junction differs, possibly owing to a read error. The rearrangement uses TRDV2 and TRDJ1; D may be TRDD3 (5 bases). TCRdb supplies no J gene; here it was assigned by aligning the nucleotide sequence to germline. CDR1 is GEAIGNYY and CDR2 is EKD in the germline V gene. The CDR3 has 14 residues. The CDR3 coding sequence is TGTTCCTGTGACACCTGGGTATCCACCGATAAACTCATCTTT. It translates to CSCDTWVSTDKLIF.

Notes on this clone: This DNA's translation differs at residue 14 from TCRdb's protein, which comes from a much larger clone; a read error is likely, and the protein shown is translated from the DNA. No J gene call was made, and the V gene is TRDV1; no check of the table's D call, TRDD3, against the DNA was made. In germline, CDR1 is TSWWSYY, CDR2 QGS. The CDR3 has 16 residues. CDR3: CALGEDKLDLTDKIIF. In DNA form, the CDR3 reads TGTGCTCTTGGGGAAGATAAGTTGGATCTCACCGATAAAATCATCTTT.

With regard to this clone: The TCRdb protein, from a much larger clone, departs from this DNA's translation at residue 3, likely by read error; the protein shown derives from the DNA. The chain employs TRDV2 and TRDJ2, with 10 bases aligning to TRDD3. No J gene is reported in TCRdb; it was inferred here by comparing the DNA with germline. Germline values: CDR1 GEAIGNYY, CDR2 EKD. CDR3 length: 14 residues. CDR3 bases: TGTGCCCGTGACGTACTGGGGGATACAGCACAACTCTTCTTT. Protein product: CARDVLGDTAQLFF.

To note about this clone: A single base is all that separates this from a far larger clone, so a read error is likely. This rearrangement joins TRDV2 to TRDJ3; the D gene is possibly TRDD3 (5 bases). Here the J gene came from matching the DNA to germline, since TCRdb omits it. CDR3 length: 19 residues. From germline, CDR1 is GEAIGNYY and CDR2 EKD. Trimming left V 0 bases short and J 0 bases short, with 14 bases between. CDR3 coding DNA: TGTGCCTGTGACACCCGGGGGGCGCTGAGCTCCTGGGACACCCGACAGATGTTTTTC. Translation gives CACDTRGALSSWDTRQMFF.

There are a few counts of this clone. It is likely a read error: a sequence one base away is far more abundant. The chain has TRAV38-2/DV8 and TRDJ1, with 7 bases aligning to TRDD3. TCRdb leaves out the J gene; it was filled in here by matching the DNA to germline. Germline V lookup: CDR1 TSESDYY, CDR2 QEAYKQQN. V lost 10 bases to trimming and J lost 2 bases; unmatched junction nucleotides: 17. CDR3 length: 16 residues. CDR3 sequence (DNA): TGTGCTCTTCGAAGATTACGTGGGGGAGAAACCGATAAACTCATCTTT. This gives the protein CALRRLRGGETDKLIF.

Concerning this clone itself: A far larger clone is one base from this, pointing to a likely read error. The chain couples TRDV1 to TRDJ1, with a possible D match to TRDD3 (6 bases). The CDR3 totals 26 residues. Trimming stripped 0 bases from V and 3 bases from J, with 44 bases between. CDR1 and CDR2 from the germline V gene are TSWWSYY and QGS. In nucleotides, the CDR3 is TGTGCTCTTGGGGAACTTCCCCCTTCTTGCTTACGAGGATCTTGGGGATCCTCCTTGTGTGCCGATAAACTCATCTTT. Its translation is CALGELPPSCLRGSWGSSLCADKLIF.

This clone was seen a handful of times. With a far larger clone one base away, a read error is the likely cause. This chain uses TRAV29/DV5 with TRDJ1, with 11 bases aligning to TRDD3. Per the germline V gene, CDR1 is NSMFDY and CDR2 is ISSIKDK. The V and J ends lost 1 base and 0 bases, in that order; junction bases with no gene match: 17. CDR3 length: 20 residues. Written as DNA, the CDR3 is TGTGCAGCAAGCATCTTCCTAGTGCGCTGGGGGATACCATACACCGATAAACTCATCTTT. Amino acid sequence: CAASIFLVRWGIPYTDKLIF.

To note about this clone: A far larger clone is a single base away, which makes a read error likely. The chain has TRDV1 and TRDJ1; D is perhaps TRDD3 (5 bases). The J gene, left out of TCRdb, was set here by checking the DNA against germline. There are 21 residues in the CDR3. The V gene lost 2 bases and the J gene lost 0 bases, with 28 bases spanning the gap. Germline CDR1 TSWWSYY, CDR2 QGS. The CDR3 coding sequence is TGTGCTCTTGGGGAAGTAGGGATCGATCCTCCGACCTGGGAGCACACCGATAAACTCATCTTT. It is translated as CALGEVGIDPPTWEHTDKLIF.

This clone occurred a few times. With only one base between it and a far larger clone, this is likely a read error. The chain combines TRDV2 with TRDJ3, with TRDD3 matching over 7 bases. No J gene is reported in TCRdb; it was inferred here by comparing the DNA with germline. The CDR3 length is 19 residues. Germline V CDR1 and CDR2: GEAIGNYY, EKD. The DNA of the CDR3 is TGTGCCTGGGACACCTGGGGGGCGCTGAGCTCCTGGGACACCCGACAGATGTTTTTC. It specifies CAWDTWGALSSWDTRQMFF.

J is TRDJ1 and V is TRDV2, with 8 bases aligning to TRDD3. The J gene, absent from TCRdb, was called here by matching the DNA to germline. The CDR3 is made up of 15 amino acids. V lost 0 bases and J lost 0; bases outside the gene matches: 2. The V gene's germline CDR1 is GEAIGNYY and CDR2 EKD. In DNA, the CDR3 is TGTGCCTGTGACACCTTACTGGGGGACACCGATAAACTCATCTTT. This sequence encodes CACDTLLGDTDKLIF.

Worth noting for this clone: Since a far larger clone is one base different, this is likely a read error. This CDR3 is also generated by other DNA sequences in the sample. This chain uses TRDV1 with TRDJ1; TRDD3 matches 9 bases. No J gene was available from TCRdb, and it was assigned here by a germline match of the DNA. The CDR3 is 26 residues long. In germline, CDR1 is TSWWSYY, CDR2 QGS. The CDR3 bases are TGTGCTCTCGGGGAACTTCCCCCTTCTTGCTTACGAGGATCTGGGGGATCCTCCTTGTGTGCCGATAAACTCATCTTT. It yields the protein CALGELPPSCLRGSGGSSLCADKLIF.

Regarding this clone: A far more abundant clone sits one base away, making this likely a read error. Other DNA variants within this sample encode the same CDR3. The V gene call reads TRDV2; no J gene was called; no DNA check was done on the table's D call, TRDD3. CDR3 length: 13 residues. Germline-derived CDR1 and CDR2 are GEAIGNYY and EKD. CDR3 DNA sequence: TGTGCCTGTGACACAATTGGGACCGATAAGCTCATCTTT. Protein: CACDTIGTDKLIF.

Only a few counts were recorded for this clone. A far bigger clonotype differs at one base, so this is likely a read error. The rearrangement links TRDV2 to TRDJ3; 7 nucleotides align to TRDD3. The J gene was missing in TCRdb and was found by matching the end of the DNA to germline. This CDR3 is 19 amino acids long. Germline V gives CDR1 GEAIGNYY, CDR2 EKD. The DNA of the CDR3 is TGTGCCTGTGGCACCTGGGGGGCGCTGAGCTCCTGGGACACCCGACAGATGTTTTTC. It translates to CACGTWGALSSWDTRQMFF.

This clone has just a few counts. TCRdb has a much larger clone's protein, which differs at residue 3 from the translation of this DNA, likely because of a read error; what is shown is the protein translated from the DNA. The V gene is TRDV2, the J gene TRDJ1; 13 positions match TRDD3. Germline assignment: CDR1 GEAIGNYY and CDR2 EKD. The CDR3 runs 15 residues. The CDR3 nucleotides read TGTGCCTGGGACACCGCCAACTGGGGGATACGAAGACTCATCTTT. This translates into CAWDTANWGIRRLIF.

This clone is classed as hyperexpanded. The chain carries TRAV38-2/DV8 and TRDJ1, with 7 bases identical to TRDD3. The CDR3 is made up of 18 amino acids. V dropped 0 bases and J dropped 0; count of bases not matched to a gene: 11. Per the germline V gene, CDR1 is TSESDYY and CDR2 is QEAYKQQN. In DNA form, the CDR3 reads TGTGCTTATAGGAGCGCTACTGACTGGGGAGGGTACACCGATAAACTCATCTTT. The encoded protein is CAYRSATDWGGYTDKLIF.

A remark on this clone: A far larger clone is one base from this, pointing to a likely read error. TRDV1 is the V gene, and the J gene was not called; TRDD3, as called in the table, went unchecked against the DNA. Germline V gene lookup returns CDR1 TSWWSYY and CDR2 QGS. The CDR3 loop spans 23 amino acids. The CDR3 DNA follows: TGTGCTCTTGGGGAACATTGCCCCTTCCACCTTATCTCTGGGGCCCCCTCCACCGATAACCTCATCTTT. This translates into CALGEHCPFHLISGAPSTDNLIF.